The 3 T cell receptor beta chains in this list originate from one sample, sequenced in a study of T cell responses to AZD1222 COVID-19 vaccine. The assay was immunoSEQ multiplex PCR, and TCRdb's table has in-frame clones only and misses some. The sample records roughly 140,000 clones, about 91% being singletons. Sequencing used peripheral blood, obtained 28 days after the second AZD1222 dose. The receptors stem from an adult who received the AZD1222 COVID-19 vaccine.

The genes are TRBV7-7 and TRBJ1-3; D not resolved. Trimming removed 3 bases at V and 0 bases at J, with 3 bases between. Germline V gene data show CDR1 as SSHAT and CDR2 as FNYEAQ (reference sequence). The CDR3 is 13 amino acids. CDR3 coding DNA: TGTGCCAGCAGCTTGGCCTCTGGAAACACCATATATTTT. Its protein is CASSLASGNTIYF.

The chain uses TRBV19 and TRBJ1-2; 7 bases align to TRBD1. Germline V gene lookup returns CDR1 LNHDA and CDR2 SQIVND (reference sequence). The CDR3 loop spans 12 amino acids. V gave up 5 bases and J gave up 12 bases; unmatched junction bases: 9. The CDR3 DNA follows: TGTGCCAGTAGTGCGTGGACAGGACCTAACACCTTC. This encodes CASSAWTGPNTF.

The J gene is TRBJ1-3, the V gene TRBV6-5; no definite D call. Germline V gene sequence: CDR1 MNHEY, CDR2 SVGAGI. There are 14 residues in the CDR3. Trimming left V 2 bases short and J 1 base short, with 6 bases between. CDR3 nucleotides: TGTGCCAGCAGTTACAGGGTATCTGGAAACACCATATATTTT. Its protein is CASSYRVSGNTIYF.